Listed below are T cell receptor beta chains from one sample, sequenced in a study of T and B cells in COVID-19 patients. Using its own MiXCR run on the multiplex PCR reads, TCRdb lists one record per CDR3 protein. The table lists 20,000 to 25,000 distinct CDR3 sequences, roughly 29% of them singletons. Sequenced input: blood. The receptor source for this set is a human donor who had recovered from COVID-19. CDR3s include the opening cysteine and the closing phenylalanine or tryptophan. Only some rows state a clone size, as once, few, many or a class for expanded clones.

J gene	V gene	clone size	CDR3 protein
TRBJ1-6	TRBV18	-	CASSPYRDRDNSPLHF
TRBJ2-3	TRBV6-4	-	CASSDSSKGPAINTQYF
TRBJ1-1	TRBV18	-	CASSPLQGGNTEAFF
TRBJ1-2	TRBV12-3/TRBV12-4	-	CASSSKVVYTF
TRBJ2-3	TRBV5-6	few	CASSLGIAVDTQYF
TRBJ1-6	TRBV6-5	once	CASNQGLRYNSPLHF
TRBJ2-7	TRBV27	many	CASSRLSGGYEQYF
TRBJ2-3	TRBV12-3/TRBV12-4	-	CASSPPIKLAKGADTQYF
TRBJ1-2	TRBV19	many	CVTGANYGYTF
TRBJ2-5	TRBV19	medium-sized	CASSTRQGGETQYF
TRBJ2-7	TRBV5-4	-	CASSLAGAGGMYEQYF
TRBJ1-6	TRBV5-4	-	CASSFSGYNSPLHF
TRBJ2-3	TRBV6-5	-	CASTSPTRTGGADTQYF
TRBJ2-3	TRBV5-4	-	CASSQDIGGRGTDTQYF
TRBJ2-3	TRBV7-2	-	CASSLEWSGVLGDTQYF
TRBJ2-2	TRBV11-1	medium-sized	CASSLGLAGYNTGELFF
TRBJ1-2	TRBV6-5	-	CASSYSSATGGDGYTF
TRBJ2-3	TRBV6-1	many	CASSEAAGDRTQYF
TRBJ2-7	TRBV29-1	medium-sized	CSGVGTNAYEQYF
TRBJ1-1	TRBV6-5	few	CASRGGNTEAFF
TRBJ2-3	TRBV18	medium-sized	CASSPQLGETDTQYF
TRBJ2-7	TRBV12-3/TRBV12-4	few	CASSFRGIYEQYF
TRBJ1-3	TRBV6-6	-	CASKAELGNTIYF
TRBJ2-2	TRBV19	medium-sized	CASSILLGQGLGELFF